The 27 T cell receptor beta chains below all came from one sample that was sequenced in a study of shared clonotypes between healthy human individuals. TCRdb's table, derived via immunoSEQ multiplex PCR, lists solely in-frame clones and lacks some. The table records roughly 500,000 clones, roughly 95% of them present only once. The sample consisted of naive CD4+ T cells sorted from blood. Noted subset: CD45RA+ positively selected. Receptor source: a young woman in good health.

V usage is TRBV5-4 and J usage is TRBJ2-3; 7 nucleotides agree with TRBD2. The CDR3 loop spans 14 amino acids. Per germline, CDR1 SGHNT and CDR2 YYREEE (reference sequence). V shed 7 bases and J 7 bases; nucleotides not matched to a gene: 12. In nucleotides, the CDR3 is TGTGCCAGCCGCAACTGGGGGGGGGAAAATACGCAGTATTTT. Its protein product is CASRNWGGENTQYF.

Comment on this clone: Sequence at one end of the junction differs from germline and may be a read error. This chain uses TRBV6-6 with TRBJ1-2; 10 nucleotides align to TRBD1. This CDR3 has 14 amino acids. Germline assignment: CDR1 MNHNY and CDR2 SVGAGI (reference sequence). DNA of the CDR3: TGTGCCAGCAGAGCGGGACAGGGGACCTATGGCTACACCTTT. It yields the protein CASRAGQGTYGYTF.

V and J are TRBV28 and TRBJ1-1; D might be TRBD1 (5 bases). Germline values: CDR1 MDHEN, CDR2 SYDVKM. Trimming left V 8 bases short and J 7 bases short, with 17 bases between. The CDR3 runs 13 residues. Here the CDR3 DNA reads TGTGCCAGCCTCCGGGGGAAGGGTGTTGAAGCTTTCTTT. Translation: CASLRGKGVEAFF. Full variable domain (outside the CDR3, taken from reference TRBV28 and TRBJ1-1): DVKVTQSSRYLVKRTGEKVFLECVQDMDHENMFWYRQDPGLGLRLIYFSYDVKMKEKGDIPEGYSVSREKKERFSLILESASTNQTSMYLCASLRGKGVEAFFGQGTRLTVV.

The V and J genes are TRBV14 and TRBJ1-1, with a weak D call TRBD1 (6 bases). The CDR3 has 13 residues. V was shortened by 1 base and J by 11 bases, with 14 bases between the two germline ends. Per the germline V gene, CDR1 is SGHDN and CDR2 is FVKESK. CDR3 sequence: CASSQAGGHPAFF. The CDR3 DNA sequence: TGTGCCAGCAGCCAAGCCGGGGGGCACCCGGCTTTCTTT. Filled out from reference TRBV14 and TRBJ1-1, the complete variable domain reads EAGVTQFPSHSVIEKGQTVTLRCDPISGHDNLYWYRRVMGKEIKFLLHFVKESKQDESGMPNNRFLAERTGGTYSTLKVQPAELEDSGVYFCASSQAGGHPAFFGQGTRLTVV.

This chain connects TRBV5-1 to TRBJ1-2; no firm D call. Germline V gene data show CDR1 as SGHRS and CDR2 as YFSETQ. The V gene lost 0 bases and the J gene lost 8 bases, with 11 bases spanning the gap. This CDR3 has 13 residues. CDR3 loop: CASSLDSVGGYTF. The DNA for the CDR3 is TGCGCCAGCAGCTTGGATTCGGTCGGGGGCTACACCTTC.

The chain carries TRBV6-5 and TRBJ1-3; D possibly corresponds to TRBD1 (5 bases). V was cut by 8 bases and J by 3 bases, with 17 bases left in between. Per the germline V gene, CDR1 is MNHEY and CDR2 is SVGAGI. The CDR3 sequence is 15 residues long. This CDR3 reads CASYTPGVGGNTIYF. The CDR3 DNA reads TGTGCCAGCTACACTCCGGGGGTTGGTGGAAACACCATATATTTT.

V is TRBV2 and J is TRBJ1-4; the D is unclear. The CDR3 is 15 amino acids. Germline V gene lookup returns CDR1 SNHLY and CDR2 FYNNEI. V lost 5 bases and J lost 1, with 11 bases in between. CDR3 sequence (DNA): TGTGCCAGCAGTTTCTTTCAGGAAACTAATGAAAAACTGTTTTTT. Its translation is CASSFFQETNEKLFF.

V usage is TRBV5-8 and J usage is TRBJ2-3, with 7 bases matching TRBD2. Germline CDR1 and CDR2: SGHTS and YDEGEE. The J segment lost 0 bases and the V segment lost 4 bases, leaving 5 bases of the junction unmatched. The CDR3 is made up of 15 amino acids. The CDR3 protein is CASSLRGDSTDTQYF. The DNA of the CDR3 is TGTGCCAGCAGCCTTCGGGGGGACAGCACAGATACGCAGTATTTT.

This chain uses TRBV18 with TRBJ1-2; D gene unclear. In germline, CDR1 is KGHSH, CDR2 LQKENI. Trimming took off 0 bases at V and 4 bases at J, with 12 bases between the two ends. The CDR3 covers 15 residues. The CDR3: CASSPPSTETYGYTF. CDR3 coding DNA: TGTGCCAGCTCACCACCTAGTACGGAAACCTATGGCTACACCTTC.

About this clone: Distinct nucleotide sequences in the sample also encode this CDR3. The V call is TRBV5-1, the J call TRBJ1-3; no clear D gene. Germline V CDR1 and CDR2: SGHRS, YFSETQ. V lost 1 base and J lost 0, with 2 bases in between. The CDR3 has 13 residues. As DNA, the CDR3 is TGCGCCAGCAGCTTGAGCTCTGGAAACACCATATATTTT. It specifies CASSLSSGNTIYF.

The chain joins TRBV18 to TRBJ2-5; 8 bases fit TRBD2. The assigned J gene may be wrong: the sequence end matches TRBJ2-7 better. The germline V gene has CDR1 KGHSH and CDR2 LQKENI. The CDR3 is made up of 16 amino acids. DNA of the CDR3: TGTGCCAGCTCACCACTCGAGACGGGAGGGCCCTACGAGCAGTACTTC. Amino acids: CASSPLETGGPYEQYF.

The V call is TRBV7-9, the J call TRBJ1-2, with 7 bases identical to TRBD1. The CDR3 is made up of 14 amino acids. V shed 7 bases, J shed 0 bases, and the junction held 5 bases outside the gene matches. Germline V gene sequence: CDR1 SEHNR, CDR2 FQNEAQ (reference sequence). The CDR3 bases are TGTGCCAGCAAAGACAGGGCCACTAACTATGGCTACACCTTC. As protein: CASKDRATNYGYTF.

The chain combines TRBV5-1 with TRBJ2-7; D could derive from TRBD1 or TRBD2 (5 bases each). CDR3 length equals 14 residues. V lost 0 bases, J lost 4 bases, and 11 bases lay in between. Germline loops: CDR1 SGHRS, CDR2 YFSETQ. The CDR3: CASSLGDRRYEQYF. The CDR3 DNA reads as TGCGCCAGCAGCTTGGGGGACCGCCGGTACGAGCAGTACTTC.

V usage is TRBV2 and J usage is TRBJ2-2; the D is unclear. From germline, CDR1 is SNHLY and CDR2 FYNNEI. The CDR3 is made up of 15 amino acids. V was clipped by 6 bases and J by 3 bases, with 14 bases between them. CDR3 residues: CASRKGLVDTGELFF. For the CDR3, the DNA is TGTGCCAGCAGAAAAGGGCTGGTTGACACCGGGGAGCTGTTTTTT.

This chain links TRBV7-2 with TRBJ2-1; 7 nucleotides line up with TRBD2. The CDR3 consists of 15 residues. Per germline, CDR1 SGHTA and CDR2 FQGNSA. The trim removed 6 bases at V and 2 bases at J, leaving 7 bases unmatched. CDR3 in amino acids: CASRQGRGAYNEQFF. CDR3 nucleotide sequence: TGTGCCAGCAGGCAAGGACGGGGGGCCTACAATGAGCAGTTCTTC.

The CDR3 loop is CASSRLAEKLFF. As DNA, the CDR3 is TGTGCCAGCAGCCGGTTGGCCGAAAAACTGTTTTTT. J is TRBJ1-4 and V is TRBV11-2; D gene uncertain. The CDR3 has 12 residues. V lost 5 bases to trimming and J lost 8 bases, with 9 bases between them. Germline CDR1 SGHAT, CDR2 FQNNGV.

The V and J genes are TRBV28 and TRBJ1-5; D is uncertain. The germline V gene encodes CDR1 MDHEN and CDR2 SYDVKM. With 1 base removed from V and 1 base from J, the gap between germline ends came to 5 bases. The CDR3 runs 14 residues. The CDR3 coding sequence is TGTGCCAGCAGTTTATCAAGGAGCAATCAGCCCCAGCATTTT. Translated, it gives CASSLSRSNQPQHF.

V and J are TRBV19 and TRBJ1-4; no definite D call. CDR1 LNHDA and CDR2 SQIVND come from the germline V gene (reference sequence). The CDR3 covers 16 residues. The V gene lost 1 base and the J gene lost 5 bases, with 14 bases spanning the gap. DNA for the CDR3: TGTGCCAGTAGTATAGGGCCGGGCCGGCAGAATGAAAAACTGTTTTTT. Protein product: CASSIGPGRQNEKLFF.

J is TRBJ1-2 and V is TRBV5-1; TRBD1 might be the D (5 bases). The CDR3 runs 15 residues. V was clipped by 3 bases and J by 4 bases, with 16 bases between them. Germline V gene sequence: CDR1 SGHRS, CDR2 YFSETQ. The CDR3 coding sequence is TGCGCCAGCAGCTCCACTGGGGGTGGTAGCTATGGCTACACCTTC. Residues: CASSSTGGGSYGYTF.

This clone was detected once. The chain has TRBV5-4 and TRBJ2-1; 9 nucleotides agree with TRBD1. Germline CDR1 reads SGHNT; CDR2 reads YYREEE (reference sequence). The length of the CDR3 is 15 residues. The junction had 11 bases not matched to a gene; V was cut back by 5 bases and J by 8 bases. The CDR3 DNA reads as TGTGCCAGCAGGTCTACAGGGGGCGCAGTCGATGAGCAGTTCTTC. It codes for CASRSTGGAVDEQFF.

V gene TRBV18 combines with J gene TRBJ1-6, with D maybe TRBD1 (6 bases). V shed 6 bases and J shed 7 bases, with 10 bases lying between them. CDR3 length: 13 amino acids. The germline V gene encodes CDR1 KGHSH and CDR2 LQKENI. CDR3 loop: CASSTGPNSPLHF. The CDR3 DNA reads TGTGCCAGCTCTACAGGGCCCAATTCACCCCTCCACTTT.

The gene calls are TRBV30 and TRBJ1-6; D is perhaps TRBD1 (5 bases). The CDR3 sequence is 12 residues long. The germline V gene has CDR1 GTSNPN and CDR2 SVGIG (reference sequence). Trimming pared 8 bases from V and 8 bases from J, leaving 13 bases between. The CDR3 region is CATGPGDSPLHF. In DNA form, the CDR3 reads TGTGCCACAGGCCCCGGGGATTCACCCCTCCACTTT.

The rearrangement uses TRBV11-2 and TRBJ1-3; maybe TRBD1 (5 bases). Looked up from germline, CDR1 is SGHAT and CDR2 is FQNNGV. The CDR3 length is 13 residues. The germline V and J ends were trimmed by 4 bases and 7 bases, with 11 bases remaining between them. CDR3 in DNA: TGTGCCAGCAGCTCCCCCCGGGGGAACACCATATATTTT. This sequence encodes CASSSPRGNTIYF.

CDR3 region: CASSLGVVANTEAFF. Written as DNA, the CDR3 is TGTGCCAGCAGCTTAGGGGTGGTGGCGAACACTGAAGCTTTCTTT. This chain joins TRBV7-2 and TRBJ1-1; no clear D. The germline V gene has CDR1 SGHTA and CDR2 FQGNSA. The CDR3 length is 15 residues. With 1 base removed from V and 1 base from J, the gap between germline ends came to 10 bases.

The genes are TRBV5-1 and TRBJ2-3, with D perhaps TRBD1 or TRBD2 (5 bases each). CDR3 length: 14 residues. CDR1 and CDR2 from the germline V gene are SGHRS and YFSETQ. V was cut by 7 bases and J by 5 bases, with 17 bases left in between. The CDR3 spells CASCPGPKEDTQYF. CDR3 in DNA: TGCGCCAGCTGCCCGGGACCCAAAGAAGATACGCAGTATTTT.

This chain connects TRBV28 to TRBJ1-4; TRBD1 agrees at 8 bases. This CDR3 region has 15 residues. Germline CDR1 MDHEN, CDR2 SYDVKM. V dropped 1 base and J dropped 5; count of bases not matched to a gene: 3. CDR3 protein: CASSLLGQGNEKLFF. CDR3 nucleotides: TGTGCCAGCAGTTTATTAGGACAGGGAAATGAAAAACTGTTTTTT.

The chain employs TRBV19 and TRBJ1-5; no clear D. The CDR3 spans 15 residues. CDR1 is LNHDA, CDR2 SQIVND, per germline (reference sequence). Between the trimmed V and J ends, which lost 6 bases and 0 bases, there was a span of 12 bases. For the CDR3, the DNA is TGTGCCAGTAGCATCCGGGAAATTAGCAATCAGCCCCAGCATTTT. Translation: CASSIREISNQPQHF. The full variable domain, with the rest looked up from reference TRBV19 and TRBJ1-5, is DGGITQSPKYLFRKEGQNVTLSCEQNLNHDAMYWYRQDPGQGLRLIYYSQIVNDFQKGDIAEGYSVSREKKESFPLTVTSAQKNPTAFYLCASSIREISNQPQHFGDGTRLSIL.